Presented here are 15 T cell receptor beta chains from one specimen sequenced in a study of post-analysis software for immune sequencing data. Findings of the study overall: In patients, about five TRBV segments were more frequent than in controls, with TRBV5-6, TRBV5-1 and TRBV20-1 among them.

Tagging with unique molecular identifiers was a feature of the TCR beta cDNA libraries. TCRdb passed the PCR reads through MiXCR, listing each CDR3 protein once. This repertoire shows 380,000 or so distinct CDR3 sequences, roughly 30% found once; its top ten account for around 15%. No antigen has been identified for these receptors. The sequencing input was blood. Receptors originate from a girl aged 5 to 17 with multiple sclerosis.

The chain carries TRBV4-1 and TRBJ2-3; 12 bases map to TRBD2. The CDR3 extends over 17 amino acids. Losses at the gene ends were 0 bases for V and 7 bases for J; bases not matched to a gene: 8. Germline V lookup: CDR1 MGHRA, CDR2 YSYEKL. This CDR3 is CASSQEGLAGGLNTQYF. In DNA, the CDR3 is TGCGCCAGCAGCCAAGAGGGGCTAGCGGGGGGGCTAAATACGCAGTATTTT.

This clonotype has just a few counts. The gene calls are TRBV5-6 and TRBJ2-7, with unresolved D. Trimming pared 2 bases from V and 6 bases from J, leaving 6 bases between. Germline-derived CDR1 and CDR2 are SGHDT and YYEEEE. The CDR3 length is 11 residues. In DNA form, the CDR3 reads TGTGCCAGCAGCTTATACTCCGAGCAGTACTTC. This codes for CASSLYSEQYF.

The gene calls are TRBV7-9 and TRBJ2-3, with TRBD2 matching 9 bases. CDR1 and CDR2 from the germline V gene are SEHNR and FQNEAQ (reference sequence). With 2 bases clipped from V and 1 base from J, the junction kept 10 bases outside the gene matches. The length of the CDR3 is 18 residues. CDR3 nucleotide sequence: TGTGCCAGCAGCTTAAGTCCTCTCCTAGCGGGACGCACAGATACGCAGTATTTT. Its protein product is CASSLSPLLAGRTDTQYF.

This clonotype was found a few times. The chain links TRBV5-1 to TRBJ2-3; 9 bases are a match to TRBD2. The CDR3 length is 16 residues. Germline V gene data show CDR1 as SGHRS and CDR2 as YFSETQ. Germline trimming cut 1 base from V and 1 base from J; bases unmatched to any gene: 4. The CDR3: CASSLWASGGTDTQYF. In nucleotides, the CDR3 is TGCGCCAGCAGCTTGTGGGCTAGCGGGGGCACAGATACGCAGTATTTT.

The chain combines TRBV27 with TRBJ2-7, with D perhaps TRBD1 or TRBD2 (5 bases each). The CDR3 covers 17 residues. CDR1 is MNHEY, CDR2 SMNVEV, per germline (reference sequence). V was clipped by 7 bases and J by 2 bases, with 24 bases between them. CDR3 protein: CASILLLWGRTPYEQYF. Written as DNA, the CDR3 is TGTGCCAGCATCCTCCTCCTTTGGGGACGTACCCCCTACGAGCAGTACTTC.

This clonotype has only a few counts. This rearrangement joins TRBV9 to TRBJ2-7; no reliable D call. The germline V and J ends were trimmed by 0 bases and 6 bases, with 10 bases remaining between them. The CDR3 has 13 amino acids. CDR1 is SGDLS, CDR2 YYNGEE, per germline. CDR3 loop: CASSVGPLGEQYF. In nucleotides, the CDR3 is TGTGCCAGCAGCGTAGGTCCCCTGGGCGAGCAGTACTTC.

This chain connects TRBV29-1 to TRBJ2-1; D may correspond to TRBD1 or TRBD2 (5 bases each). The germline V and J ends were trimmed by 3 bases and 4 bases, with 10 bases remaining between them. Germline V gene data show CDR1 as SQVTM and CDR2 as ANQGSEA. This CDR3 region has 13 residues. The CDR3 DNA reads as TGCAGCGTTGAGGGGGAAAAGTACAATGAGCAGTTCTTC. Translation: CSVEGEKYNEQFF.

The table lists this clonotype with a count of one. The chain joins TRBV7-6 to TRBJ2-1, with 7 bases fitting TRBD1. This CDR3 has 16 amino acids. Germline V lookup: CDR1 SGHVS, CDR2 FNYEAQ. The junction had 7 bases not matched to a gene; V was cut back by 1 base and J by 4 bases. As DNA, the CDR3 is TGTGCCAGCAGCTTAGGTTACGGGACAGTTTACAATGAGCAGTTCTTC. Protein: CASSLGYGTVYNEQFF. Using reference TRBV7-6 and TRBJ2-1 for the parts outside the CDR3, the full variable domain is GAGVSQSPRYKVTKRGQDVALRCDPISGHVSLYWYRQALGQGPEFLTYFNYEAQQDKSGLPNDRFSAERPEGSISTLTIQRTEQRDSAMYRCASSLGYGTVYNEQFFGPGTRLTVL.

DNA for the CDR3: TGTGCCAGCTCACCGGAACAGGGGGGGAATCGCGGTGGCTACACCTTC. Translation gives CASSPEQGGNRGGYTF. J is TRBJ1-2 and V is TRBV18; 8 nucleotides match TRBD1. The CDR3 loop spans 16 amino acids. Germline CDR1 is KGHSH and CDR2 is LQKENI. V lost 3 bases and J lost 7; bases outside the gene matches: 13.

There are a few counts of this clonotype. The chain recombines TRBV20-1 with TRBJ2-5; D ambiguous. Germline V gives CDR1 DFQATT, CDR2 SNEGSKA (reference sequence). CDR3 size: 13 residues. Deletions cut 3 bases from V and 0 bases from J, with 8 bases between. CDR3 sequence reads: CSARYQNQETQYF. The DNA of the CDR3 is TGCAGTGCTAGGTACCAGAACCAAGAGACCCAGTACTTC.

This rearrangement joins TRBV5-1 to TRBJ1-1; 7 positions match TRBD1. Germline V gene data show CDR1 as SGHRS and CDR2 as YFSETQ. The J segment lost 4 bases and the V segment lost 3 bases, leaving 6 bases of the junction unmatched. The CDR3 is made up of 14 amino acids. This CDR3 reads CASSSTGTGTEAFF. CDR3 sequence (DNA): TGCGCCAGCAGCTCGACAGGGACGGGCACTGAAGCTTTCTTT.

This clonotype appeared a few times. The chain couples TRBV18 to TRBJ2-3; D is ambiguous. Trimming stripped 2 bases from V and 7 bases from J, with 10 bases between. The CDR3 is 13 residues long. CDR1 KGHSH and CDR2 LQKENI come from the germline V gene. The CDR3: CASSPEAPYTQYF. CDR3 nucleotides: TGTGCCAGCTCACCAGAGGCCCCATATACGCAGTATTTT.

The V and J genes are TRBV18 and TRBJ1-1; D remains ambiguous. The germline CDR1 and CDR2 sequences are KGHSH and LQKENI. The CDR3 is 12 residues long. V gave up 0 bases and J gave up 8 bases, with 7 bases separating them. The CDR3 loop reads CASSPPLTEAFF. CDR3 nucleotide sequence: TGTGCCAGCTCACCACCGTTGACCGAAGCTTTCTTT.

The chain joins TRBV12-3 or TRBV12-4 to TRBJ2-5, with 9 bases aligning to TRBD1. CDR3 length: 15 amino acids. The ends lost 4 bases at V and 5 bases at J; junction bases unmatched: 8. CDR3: CASSSSQGAGETQYF. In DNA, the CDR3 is TGTGCCAGCAGTTCTTCACAGGGGGCAGGGGAGACCCAGTACTTC.

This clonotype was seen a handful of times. The CDR3 is CASSLRTGREDEQYF. The CDR3 bases are TGCGCCAGCAGCTTGCGGACAGGGAGGGAGGACGAGCAGTACTTC. The J gene is TRBJ2-7, the V gene TRBV5-1, with D tentatively TRBD1 (8 bases). The CDR3 extends over 15 amino acids. The germline V and J ends were trimmed by 1 base and 5 bases, with 16 bases remaining between them. Per the germline V gene, CDR1 is SGHRS and CDR2 is YFSETQ. The full variable domain, completed using reference TRBV5-1 and TRBJ2-7, is KAGVTQTPRYLIKTRGQQVTLSCSPISGHRSVSWYQQTPGQGLQFLFEYFSETQRNKGNFPGRFSGRQFSNSRSEMNVSTLELGDSALYLCASSLRTGREDEQYFGPGTRLTVT.